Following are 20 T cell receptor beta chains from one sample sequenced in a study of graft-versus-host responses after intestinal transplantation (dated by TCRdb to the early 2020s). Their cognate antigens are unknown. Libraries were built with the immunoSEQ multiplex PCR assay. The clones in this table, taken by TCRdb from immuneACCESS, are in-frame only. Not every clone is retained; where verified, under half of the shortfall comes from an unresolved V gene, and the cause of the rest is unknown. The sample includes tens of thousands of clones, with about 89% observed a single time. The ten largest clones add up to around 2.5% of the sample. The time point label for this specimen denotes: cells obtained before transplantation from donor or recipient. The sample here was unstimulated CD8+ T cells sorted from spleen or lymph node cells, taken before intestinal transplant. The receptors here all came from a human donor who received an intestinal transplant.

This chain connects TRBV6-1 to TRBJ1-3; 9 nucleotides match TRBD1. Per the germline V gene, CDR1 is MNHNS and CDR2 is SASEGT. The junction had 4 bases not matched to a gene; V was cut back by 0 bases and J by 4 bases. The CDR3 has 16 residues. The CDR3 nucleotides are TGTGCCAGCAGTGAAGCGCTGGGGACAGGGGGAAACACCATATATTTT. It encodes CASSEALGTGGNTIYF.

Here the CDR3 DNA reads TGCGCCAGCAGCTTGGCACTAGCGGAAGAGACCCAGTACTTC. Its protein is CASSLALAEETQYF. This chain connects TRBV5-1 to TRBJ2-5; TRBD2 matches at 8 bases. This CDR3 region has 14 residues. V trimming: 0 bases; J trimming: 3 bases; junction bases outside the gene matches: 1. The V gene's germline CDR1 is SGHRS and CDR2 YFSETQ.

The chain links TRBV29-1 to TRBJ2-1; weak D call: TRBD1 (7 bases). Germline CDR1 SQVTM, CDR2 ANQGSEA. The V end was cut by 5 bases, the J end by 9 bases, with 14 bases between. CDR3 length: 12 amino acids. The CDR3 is CSVLEGAGEQFF. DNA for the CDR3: TGCAGCGTTCTGGAGGGGGCCGGTGAGCAGTTCTTC.

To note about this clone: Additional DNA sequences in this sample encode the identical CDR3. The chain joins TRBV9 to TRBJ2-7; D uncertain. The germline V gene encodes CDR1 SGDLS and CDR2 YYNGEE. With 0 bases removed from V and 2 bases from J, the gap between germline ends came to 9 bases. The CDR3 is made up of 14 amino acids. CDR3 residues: CASSVGGGAYEQYF. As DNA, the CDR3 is TGTGCCAGCAGCGTAGGAGGCGGAGCCTACGAGCAGTACTTC.

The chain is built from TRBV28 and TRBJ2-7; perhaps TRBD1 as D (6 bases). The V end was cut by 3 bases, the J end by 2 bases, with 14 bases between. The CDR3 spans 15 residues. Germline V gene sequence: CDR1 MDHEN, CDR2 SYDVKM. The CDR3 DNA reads TGTGCCAGCAGTTTTGCGGACAGCTCTACCTACGAGCAGTACTTC. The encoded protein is CASSFADSSTYEQYF. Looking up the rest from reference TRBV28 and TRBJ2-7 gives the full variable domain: DVKVTQSSRYLVKRTGEKVFLECVQDMDHENMFWYRQDPGLGLRLIYFSYDVKMKEKGDIPEGYSVSREKKERFSLILESASTNQTSMYLCASSFADSSTYEQYFGPGTRLTVT.

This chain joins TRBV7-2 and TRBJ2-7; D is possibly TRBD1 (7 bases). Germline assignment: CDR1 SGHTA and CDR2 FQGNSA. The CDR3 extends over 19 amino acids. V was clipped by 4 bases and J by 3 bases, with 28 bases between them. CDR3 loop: CASSSPEGRGPGVGYEQYF. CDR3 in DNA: TGTGCCAGCAGCTCACCGGAGGGTAGGGGGCCTGGGGTTGGCTACGAGCAGTACTTC.

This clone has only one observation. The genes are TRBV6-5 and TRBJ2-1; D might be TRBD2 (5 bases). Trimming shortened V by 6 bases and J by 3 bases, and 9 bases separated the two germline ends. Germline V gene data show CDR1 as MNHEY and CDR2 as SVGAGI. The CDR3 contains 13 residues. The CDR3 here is CASRPTSYNEQFF. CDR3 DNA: TGTGCCAGCAGACCAACTAGCTACAATGAGCAGTTCTTC.

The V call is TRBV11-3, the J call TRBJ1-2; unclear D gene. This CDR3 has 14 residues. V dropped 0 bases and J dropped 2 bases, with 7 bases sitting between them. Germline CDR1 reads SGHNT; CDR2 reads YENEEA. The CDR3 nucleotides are TGTGCCAGCAGCTTAGATACAGAGAACTATGGCTACACCTTC. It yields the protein CASSLDTENYGYTF.

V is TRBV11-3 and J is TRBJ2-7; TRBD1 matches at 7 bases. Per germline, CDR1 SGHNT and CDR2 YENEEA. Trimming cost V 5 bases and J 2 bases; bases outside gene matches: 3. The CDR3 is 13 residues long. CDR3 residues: CASSPGTAYEQYF. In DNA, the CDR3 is TGTGCCAGCAGCCCGGGGACAGCCTACGAGCAGTACTTC.

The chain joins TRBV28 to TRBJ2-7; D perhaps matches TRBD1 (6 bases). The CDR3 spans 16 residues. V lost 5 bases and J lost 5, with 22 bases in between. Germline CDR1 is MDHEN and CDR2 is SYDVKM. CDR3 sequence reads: CASSRPDRKKGNEQYF. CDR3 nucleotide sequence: TGTGCCAGCAGTCGACCAGACAGGAAAAAAGGGAACGAGCAGTACTTC.

CDR3 in amino acids: CASSPPIGSQGGNTIYF. The CDR3 DNA sequence: TGTGCCAGCTCACCACCGATCGGGTCACAGGGAGGAAACACCATATATTTT. The chain joins TRBV18 to TRBJ1-3, with TRBD1 as a possible D gene (6 bases). V was clipped by 0 bases and J by 4 bases, with 16 bases between them. The germline V gene has CDR1 KGHSH and CDR2 LQKENI. CDR3 length: 17 amino acids.

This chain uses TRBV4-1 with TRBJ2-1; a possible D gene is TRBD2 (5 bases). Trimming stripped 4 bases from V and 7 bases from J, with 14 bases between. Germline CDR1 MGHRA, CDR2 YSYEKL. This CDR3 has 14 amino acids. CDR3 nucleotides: TGCGCCAGCAGCCTCAGCGGATTGGAAAATGAGCAGTTCTTC. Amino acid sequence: CASSLSGLENEQFF.

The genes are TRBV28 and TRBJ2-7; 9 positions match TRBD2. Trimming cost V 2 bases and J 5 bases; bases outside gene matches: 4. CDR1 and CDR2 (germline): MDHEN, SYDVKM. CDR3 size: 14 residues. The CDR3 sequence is CASSLIAGDHEQYF. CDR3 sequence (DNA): TGTGCCAGCAGTTTAATAGCGGGGGACCACGAGCAGTACTTC.

CDR3 DNA: TGTGCCAGCAGCTTAGGGACAGGGGTCAGCGAGCAGTACTTC. Translated, it gives CASSLGTGVSEQYF. This chain joins TRBV5-6 and TRBJ2-7; 10 bases fit TRBD1. The J segment lost 6 bases and the V segment lost 2 bases, leaving 5 bases of the junction unmatched. The CDR3 covers 14 residues. Germline lookup yields CDR1 SGHDT and CDR2 YYEEEE.

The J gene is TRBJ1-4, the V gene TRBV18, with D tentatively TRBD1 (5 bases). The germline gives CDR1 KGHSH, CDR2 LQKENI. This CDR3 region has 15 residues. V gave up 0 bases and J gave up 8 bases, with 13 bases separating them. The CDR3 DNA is TGTGCCAGCTCACCACCCGAAGGGGTGGGAGAAAAACTGTTTTTT. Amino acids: CASSPPEGVGEKLFF.

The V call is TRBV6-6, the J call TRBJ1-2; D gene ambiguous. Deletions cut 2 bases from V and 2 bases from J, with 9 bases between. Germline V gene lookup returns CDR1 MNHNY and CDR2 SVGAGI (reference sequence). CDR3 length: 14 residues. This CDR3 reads CASSYATENYGYTF. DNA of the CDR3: TGTGCCAGCAGTTACGCCACAGAGAACTATGGCTACACCTTC.

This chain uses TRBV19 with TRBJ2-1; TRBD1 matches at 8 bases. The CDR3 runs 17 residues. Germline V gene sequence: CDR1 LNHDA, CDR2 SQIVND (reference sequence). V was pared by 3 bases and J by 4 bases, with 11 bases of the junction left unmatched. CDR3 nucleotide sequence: TGTGCCAGTAGTATTAGGCTGACAGGGGTAGGGTACAATGAGCAGTTCTTC. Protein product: CASSIRLTGVGYNEQFF.

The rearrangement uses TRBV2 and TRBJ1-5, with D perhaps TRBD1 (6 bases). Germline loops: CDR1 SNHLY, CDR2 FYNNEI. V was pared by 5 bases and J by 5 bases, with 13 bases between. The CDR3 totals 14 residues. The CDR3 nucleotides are TGTGCCAGCAGTTTTACAGGGATCCATCAGCCCCAGCATTTT. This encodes CASSFTGIHQPQHF.

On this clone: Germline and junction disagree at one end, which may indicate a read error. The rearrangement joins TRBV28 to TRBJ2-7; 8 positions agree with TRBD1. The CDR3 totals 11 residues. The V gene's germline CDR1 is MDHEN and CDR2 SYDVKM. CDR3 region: CASSTGQGVNF. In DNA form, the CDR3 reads TGTGCCAGCAGTACAGGACAGGGCGTTAACTTC.

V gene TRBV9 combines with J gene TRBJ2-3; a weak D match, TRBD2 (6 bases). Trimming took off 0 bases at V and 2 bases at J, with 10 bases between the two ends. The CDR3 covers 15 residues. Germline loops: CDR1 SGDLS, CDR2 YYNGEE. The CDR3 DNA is TGTGCCAGCAGCGTAGGGCTAGCGTCCACAGATACGCAGTATTTT. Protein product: CASSVGLASTDTQYF.